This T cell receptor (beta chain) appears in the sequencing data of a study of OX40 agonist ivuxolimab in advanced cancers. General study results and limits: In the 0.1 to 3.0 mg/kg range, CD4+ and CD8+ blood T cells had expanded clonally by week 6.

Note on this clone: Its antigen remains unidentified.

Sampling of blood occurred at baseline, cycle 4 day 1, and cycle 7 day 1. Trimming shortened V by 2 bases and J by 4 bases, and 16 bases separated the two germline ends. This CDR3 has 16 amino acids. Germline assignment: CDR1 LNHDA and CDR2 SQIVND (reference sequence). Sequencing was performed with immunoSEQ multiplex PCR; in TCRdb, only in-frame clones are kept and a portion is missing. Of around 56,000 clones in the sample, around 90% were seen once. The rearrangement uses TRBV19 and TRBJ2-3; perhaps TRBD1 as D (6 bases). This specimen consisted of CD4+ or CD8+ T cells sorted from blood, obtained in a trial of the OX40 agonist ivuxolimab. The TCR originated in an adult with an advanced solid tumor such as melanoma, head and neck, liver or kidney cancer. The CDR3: CASSIRLGAVSDTQYF. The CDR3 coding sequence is TGTGCCAGTAGTATAAGGCTGGGGGCTGTCTCAGATACGCAGTATTTT.